This T cell receptor (beta chain) was captured in a study of beta chain features in type 1 diabetes. Across the whole study: All of the samples together had more than 95 million sorted cells examined. Study-level points and caveats: Naive, central memory and Treg TCRB repertoires seemed to resemble each other more closely in patients than they did in healthy donors. All four CD4+ subsets of Type 1 diabetes patients contained TCRB CDR3s that were moderately but significantly shorter.

Expressed TCRB transcripts were sequenced, since all the RNA that had been isolated was reverse transcribed. Clones were sequenced by immunoSEQ multiplex PCR, and TCRdb holds only the in-frame ones, with some missing. The sample records approximately 250,000 clones, around 9.9% being singletons. This clone showed up just a few times. Its antigen is not known. Approximately 0.11 L of blood, on average, came from one heparinised draw per donor. Germline CDR1 reads LNHDA; CDR2 reads SQIVND (reference sequence). This CDR3 contains 15 residues. J lost 7 bases, V lost 4 bases, and 8 bases had no gene match. The specimen was naive CD4+ T cells from blood. The receptor's source is a man under 40 with type 1 diabetes. This chain uses TRBV19 with TRBJ1-5; TRBD1 matches at 9 bases. This CDR3 reads CASSTLQGAGQPQHF. The CDR3 nucleotides read TGTGCCAGTAGTACCTTACAGGGGGCTGGACAGCCCCAGCATTTT.